These T cell receptor beta chains were read from a single sample in a study of identical twins. TCRdb reanalysed the 5' RACE reads using MiXCR and keeps one entry per CDR3 protein. The repertoire includes 310,000 or so distinct CDR3 sequences, roughly 9.8% of them detected once, and under 7.5% sits in the top ten. These data were likewise used in another study, on yellow fever vaccine responses in identical twins.

The specimen was CD8+ T cells sorted from blood. These receptors all come from a woman aged 18-29 years in good health. The CDR3 runs from the conserved cysteine through the conserved F or W. The D gene is left open where the match is weak. Only part of the rows carry a size: once, few, many, or a class if the clone is expanded.

size	V	D	J	CDR3	DNA
many	TRBV6-2/TRBV6-3	-	TRBJ2-1	CASSASDSYNEQFF	TGTGCCAGCAGTGCCAGTGACTCCTACAATGAGCAGTTCTTC
many	TRBV11-2	-	TRBJ2-7	CASSFSSGSYEQYF	TGTGCCAGCAGCTTCAGTTCGGGGTCCTACGAGCAGTACTTC
few	TRBV6-4	-	TRBJ2-2	CASSDPAGGELFF	TGTGCCAGCAGTGACCCAGCAGGCGGGGAGCTGTTTTTT
many	TRBV5-1	-	TRBJ1-5	CASSLGQDSNQPQHF	TGCGCCAGCAGCTTGGGGCAGGATAGCAATCAGCCCCAGCATTTT
-	TRBV4-1	TRBD1	TRBJ1-3	CASSQDDRANSGNTIYF	TGCGCCAGCAGCCAAGACGACAGGGCCAACTCTGGAAACACCATATATTTT
few	TRBV5-1	TRBD1	TRBJ1-4	CASSPQGENEKLFF	TGCGCCAGCAGCCCACAGGGGGAAAATGAAAAACTGTTTTTT
once	TRBV6-5	TRBD2	TRBJ2-1	CASSLLAGDSGEQFF	TGTGCCAGCAGCTTACTAGCGGGAGACTCGGGTGAGCAGTTCTTC
few	TRBV11-1	TRBD2	TRBJ2-1	CASSFAGASGGPNSYNEQFF	TGTGCCAGCAGCTTTGCCGGGGCTAGCGGGGGGCCAAACTCCTACAATGAGCAGTTCTTC
many	TRBV6-5	TRBD2	TRBJ2-7	CASSYRGAYEQYF	TGTGCCAGCAGTTACCGGGGGGCCTACGAGCAGTACTTC
few	TRBV20-1	-	TRBJ1-3	CSARPDSSGNTIYF	TGCAGTGCTAGGCCGGACAGCTCTGGAAACACCATATATTTT
many	TRBV29-1	-	TRBJ2-2	CSVEPGTYTGELFF	TGCAGCGTTGAACCTGGGACGTACACCGGGGAGCTGTTTTTT
few	TRBV5-6	-	TRBJ2-7	CASSLLDTPEQYF	TGTGCCAGCAGCTTGCTAGACACCCCCGAGCAGTACTTC
-	TRBV6-5	TRBD1	TRBJ2-7	CASSYRTGATYEQYF	TGTGCCAGCAGTTACCGGACAGGGGCAACCTACGAGCAGTACTTC
few	TRBV20-1	-	TRBJ2-1	CSARGNPVEQFF	TGCAGTGCTAGAGGAAACCCCGTTGAGCAGTTCTTC
many	TRBV29-1	TRBD1	TRBJ2-1	CSVDTGDEQFF	TGCAGCGTAGATACAGGGGATGAGCAGTTCTTC
-	TRBV20-1	-	TRBJ2-6	CSARDNSGANVLTF	TGCAGTGCAAGGGACAACTCTGGGGCCAACGTCCTGACTTTC